A single sample is the source of the 31 T cell receptor beta chains below, sequenced in a study of T cells in lung cancer brain metastases. Measured with immunoSEQ multiplex PCR; TCRdb has only the in-frame clones, and not every one. Among roughly 1,500 clones listed, more than 80% were seen once. The sample consisted of tumor tissue from a brain metastasis. The receptors derive from a man between 60 and 75 years old with non-small cell lung cancer that had spread to the brain.

This chain uses TRBV21-1 with TRBJ2-7; TRBD2, the table's D call, lacks a check against the DNA. TRBV21-1 corresponds to a pseudogene. The CDR3 extends over 15 amino acids. The CDR3 DNA reads as TGTGCCAGCAGCAAAGAGAAAGGCGGTGCCTACGAGCAGTACTTC. This translates into CASSKEKGGAYEQYF.

The rearrangement links TRBV14 to TRBJ1-1, with D uncertain. The germline V gene has CDR1 SGHDN and CDR2 FVKESK. Between the trimmed V and J ends, which lost 4 bases and 1 base, there was a span of 7 bases. This CDR3 spans 13 amino acids. Written as DNA, the CDR3 is TGTGCCAGCAGCCTAACGCGGAACACTGAAGCTTTCTTT. It is translated as CASSLTRNTEAFF.

V and J are TRBV14 and TRBJ2-7; TRBD1 is a possible D gene (6 bases). V was cut by 0 bases and J by 8 bases, with 11 bases left in between. The CDR3 is 13 amino acids. Germline CDR1 SGHDN, CDR2 FVKESK. The CDR3 sequence: CASSQELTGQQYF. Written as DNA, the CDR3 is TGTGCCAGCAGCCAAGAATTAACAGGGCAGCAGTACTTC.

The rearrangement links TRBV2 to TRBJ2-7, with 12 bases aligning to TRBD1. With 8 bases clipped from V and 2 bases from J, the junction kept 4 bases outside the gene matches. Germline assignment: CDR1 SNHLY and CDR2 FYNNEI. The CDR3 length is 14 residues. This CDR3 is CASLRDRGPYEQYF. CDR3 nucleotide sequence: TGTGCCAGCCTCCGGGACAGGGGGCCCTACGAGCAGTACTTC.

V is TRBV27 and J is TRBJ2-7; 8 positions match TRBD2. The CDR3 contains 15 residues. The junction had 9 bases not matched to a gene; V was cut back by 3 bases and J by 5 bases. Germline loops: CDR1 MNHEY, CDR2 SMNVEV (reference sequence). Written as DNA, the CDR3 is TGTGCCAGCAGTTTGTCGGGACTAGTCTTCGACGAGCAGTACTTC. It codes for CASSLSGLVFDEQYF.

The rearrangement uses TRBV2 and TRBJ2-2; TRBD2 is a possible D gene (5 bases). This CDR3 has 15 amino acids. Trimming shortened V by 1 base and J by 6 bases, and 12 bases separated the two germline ends. Germline CDR1 and CDR2: SNHLY and FYNNEI. CDR3 coding DNA: TGTGCCAGCAGTGAAGGGAAAATAGCGCCCGGGGAGCTGTTTTTT. It encodes CASSEGKIAPGELFF. The full variable domain, its missing parts supplied by reference TRBV2 and TRBJ2-2, is EPEVTQTPSHQVTQMGQEVILRCVPISNHLYFYWYRQILGQKVEFLVSFYNNEISEKSEIFDDQFSVERPDGSNFTLKIRSTKLEDSAMYFCASSEGKIAPGELFFGEGSRLTVL.

This chain connects TRBV6-4 to TRBJ2-2, with TRBD1 matching over 10 bases. Germline lookup yields CDR1 MRHNA and CDR2 SNTAGT. V lost 2 bases, J lost 5 bases, and 23 bases stayed unmatched. The CDR3 is 22 amino acids. Here the CDR3 reads CASSDPYGTGVRRESGTGELFF. In nucleotides, the CDR3 is TGTGCCAGCAGTGACCCTTACGGGACAGGGGTTAGGCGGGAGAGTGGGACCGGGGAGCTGTTTTTT.

The V call is TRBV14, the J call TRBJ2-5, with no clear D. V was clipped by 3 bases and J by 2 bases, with 7 bases between them. The CDR3 sequence is 13 residues long. Germline values: CDR1 SGHDN, CDR2 FVKESK. CDR3 sequence (DNA): TGTGCCAGCAGCCAGAACCATCAAGAGACCCAGTACTTC. The encoded protein is CASSQNHQETQYF.

This clone came up a few times. V and J are TRBV9 and TRBJ2-7; TRBD2 might be the D (5 bases). The CDR3 covers 14 residues. V was shortened by 0 bases and J by 2 bases, with 9 bases between the two germline ends. CDR1 and CDR2 from the germline V gene are SGDLS and YYNGEE. In DNA form, the CDR3 reads TGTGCCAGCAGCGTAGAGGACTCTCCCTACGAGCAGTACTTC. It codes for CASSVEDSPYEQYF.

CDR3 coding DNA: TGTGCCAGTAAAACAGGGGCCTCTAGCACAGATACGCAGTATTTT. It yields the protein CASKTGASSTDTQYF. The genes are TRBV19 and TRBJ2-3; 7 nucleotides align to TRBD1. The V and J ends lost 7 bases and 0 bases, in that order; junction bases with no gene match: 7. The CDR3 runs 15 residues. Germline CDR1 is LNHDA and CDR2 is SQIVND (reference sequence).

V usage is TRBV11-2 and J usage is TRBJ1-1; possibly TRBD1 for D (5 bases). V gave up 6 bases and J gave up 10 bases, with 21 bases separating them. The CDR3 is 14 residues long. Germline CDR1 is SGHAT and CDR2 is FQNNGV. The CDR3 region has the DNA TGTGCCAGCAGGCGGACGGACAAAGGGTCAGGAGCTTTCTTT. This translates into CASRRTDKGSGAFF.

This clone was counted once. The V call is TRBV6-5, the J call TRBJ1-2, with D perhaps TRBD1 (6 bases). Trimming cost V 0 bases and J 1 base, with 9 bases left between them. This CDR3 comprises 15 residues. Germline-derived CDR1 and CDR2 are MNHEY and SVGAGI. The CDR3: CASSYSAQGNYGYTF. The CDR3, as DNA: TGTGCCAGCAGTTACTCAGCACAGGGTAACTATGGCTACACCTTC.

This chain joins TRBV19 and TRBJ1-6, with a possible D match to TRBD1 (5 bases). The V and J ends lost 5 bases and 7 bases respectively, with 9 bases between them. CDR3 length equals 13 residues. Germline V CDR1 and CDR2: LNHDA, SQIVND (reference sequence). DNA for the CDR3: TGTGCCAGTAGTCTCCGGGACAATTCACCCCTCCACTTT. It yields the protein CASSLRDNSPLHF.

The gene calls are TRBV7-2 and TRBJ1-2, with 9 bases aligning to TRBD1. Germline lookup yields CDR1 SGHTA and CDR2 FQGNSA. The CDR3 consists of 16 residues. V trimming: 1 base; J trimming: 5 bases; junction bases outside the gene matches: 8. CDR3 nucleotide sequence: TGTGCCAGCAGCTTAGGGACAGGGGTCGGACTTTATGGCTACACCTTC. Protein: CASSLGTGVGLYGYTF.

This clone has just one count. The chain is built from TRBV7-2 and TRBJ2-7; the D is unclear. The CDR3 sequence is 15 residues long. V lost 2 bases and J lost 4, with 15 bases in between. Germline-derived CDR1 and CDR2 are SGHTA and FQGNSA. CDR3 in DNA: TGTGCCAGCAGCTTATCCGGCCTTTCGGGTTACGAGCAGTACTTC. Encoded protein: CASSLSGLSGYEQYF.

The chain couples TRBV18 to TRBJ1-1; tentatively, D is TRBD1 (6 bases). This CDR3 contains 15 residues. Germline CDR1 and CDR2: KGHSH and LQKENI. V was cut by 1 base and J by 4 bases, with 13 bases left in between. The CDR3 loop is CASSPRGTSGTEAFF. The CDR3 DNA reads TGTGCCAGCTCACCACGGGGGACATCCGGCACTGAAGCTTTCTTT.

Turning to this clone: Other nucleotide sequences in the sample specify the same CDR3. This chain connects TRBV25-1 to TRBJ1-3; D not resolved. The CDR3 totals 14 residues. In germline, CDR1 is MGHDK, CDR2 SYGVNS. Trimming stripped 2 bases from V and 0 bases from J, with 5 bases between. CDR3 DNA: TGTGCCAGCAGTGAAGAGAGCTCTGGAAACACCATATATTTT. This translates into CASSEESSGNTIYF.

The chain carries TRBV6-5 and TRBJ1-6, with 8 bases fitting TRBD1. Trimming took 2 bases from V and 7 from J; bases not matched to a gene: 4. The CDR3 has 15 amino acids. CDR1 and CDR2 from the germline V gene are MNHEY and SVGAGI. The CDR3 loop reads CASSYRQGWNSPLHF. As DNA, the CDR3 is TGTGCCAGCAGTTACCGACAGGGGTGGAATTCACCCCTCCACTTT.

The rearrangement joins TRBV27 to TRBJ1-1; D not certain. Germline assignment: CDR1 MNHEY and CDR2 SMNVEV (reference sequence). The germline V and J ends were trimmed by 2 bases and 1 base, with 11 bases remaining between them. The CDR3 contains 15 residues. This CDR3 reads CASSLRQKGNTEAFF. CDR3 bases: TGTGCCAGCAGTTTAAGACAAAAGGGGAACACTGAAGCTTTCTTT.

A remark on this clone: At one end the junction does not follow the germline gene, possibly because of a read error. Other nucleotide sequences in the sample specify the same CDR3. The chain is built from TRBV5-1 and TRBJ2-5; D call uncertain. The CDR3 spans 12 residues. CDR1 SGHRS and CDR2 YFSETQ come from the germline V gene. CDR3 sequence (DNA): TGCGCCAGCAGCGAAGTCCAAGAGACCCAATACTTC. Translating it yields CASSEVQETQYF. The variable domain in full, with the rest retrieved from reference TRBV5-1 and TRBJ2-5, is KAGVTQTPRYLIKTRGQQVTLSCSPISGHRSVSWYQQTPGQGLQFLFEYFSETQRNKGNFPGRFSGRQFSNSRSEMNVSTLELGDSALYLCASSEVQETQYFGPGTRLLVL.

The chain joins TRBV18 to TRBJ1-5; D ambiguous. V was clipped by 5 bases and J by 9 bases, with 26 bases between them. Germline V lookup: CDR1 KGHSH, CDR2 LQKENI. This CDR3 spans 17 amino acids. The CDR3 here is CASSTTGGSNAGWPQHF. In DNA form, the CDR3 reads TGTGCCAGCTCAACGACGGGAGGGTCTAACGCCGGATGGCCCCAGCATTTT. Combining the CDR3 with reference TRBV18 and TRBJ1-5 gives the whole variable domain NAGVMQNPRHLVRRRGQEARLRCSPMKGHSHVYWYRQLPEEGLKFMVYLQKENIIDESGMPKERFSAEFPKEGPSILRIQQVVRGDSAAYFCASSTTGGSNAGWPQHFGDGTRLSIL.

This clone showed up just once. The V and J genes are TRBV10-2 and TRBJ2-4, with D perhaps being TRBD1 or TRBD2 (5 bases each). Per the germline V gene, CDR1 is WSHSY and CDR2 is SAAADI. The CDR3 is made up of 17 amino acids. The germline V and J ends were trimmed by 2 bases and 0 bases, with 14 bases remaining between them. CDR3 in DNA: TGCGCCAGCAGTGAGCCTCTCGGGGCAGGAGCCAAAAACATTCAGTACTTC. Translated: CASSEPLGAGAKNIQYF.

This chain connects TRBV7-8 to TRBJ2-7; D unresolved. This CDR3 has 13 residues. From germline, CDR1 is SGHVS and CDR2 FQNEAQ. V was clipped by 5 bases and J by 4 bases, with 12 bases between them. As DNA, the CDR3 is TGTGCCAGCAGCCCGCCGAGTCATTACGAGCAGTACTTC. Amino acid sequence: CASSPPSHYEQYF. The full variable domain, its missing parts supplied by reference TRBV7-8 and TRBJ2-7, is GAGVSQSPRYKVAKRGQDVALRCDPISGHVSLFWYQQALGQGPEFLTYFQNEAQLDKSGLPSDRFFAERPEGSVSTLKIQRTQQEDSAVYLCASSPPSHYEQYFGPGTRLTVT.

V is TRBV15 and J is TRBJ2-5; D gene unclear. This CDR3 contains 14 residues. The ends were cut back, 0 bases at V and 13 bases at J, with 18 bases in the middle. The germline gives CDR1 LNHNV, CDR2 YYDKDF (reference sequence). The CDR3: CATSRDPEKNVRYF. In DNA form, the CDR3 reads TGTGCCACCAGCAGAGATCCTGAAAAGAATGTCCGGTACTTC.

The chain is built from TRBV6-5 and TRBJ2-7; 9 bases agree with TRBD1. Germline V gives CDR1 MNHEY, CDR2 SVGAGI. CDR3 length equals 15 residues. Losses at the gene ends were 5 bases for V and 3 bases for J; bases not matched to a gene: 8. The CDR3 nucleotides are TGTGCCAGCAGTCTCTCCGGGACAGGGCACTACGAGCAGTACTTC. It codes for CASSLSGTGHYEQYF.

This sequence joins TRBV5-4 and TRBJ2-2; possibly TRBD1 for D (5 bases). V was clipped by 3 bases and J by 1 base, with 10 bases between them. The CDR3 totals 15 residues. Germline lookup yields CDR1 SGHNT and CDR2 YYREEE (reference sequence). CDR3 residues: CASSYGQVNTGELFF. The DNA of the CDR3 is TGTGCCAGCAGCTACGGACAAGTGAACACCGGGGAGCTGTTTTTT.

This sequence joins TRBV19 and TRBJ2-2; D is undetermined. Germline V gene lookup returns CDR1 LNHDA and CDR2 SQIVND (reference sequence). The CDR3 sequence is 16 residues long. Between the trimmed V and J ends, which lost 0 bases and 6 bases, there was a span of 14 bases. CDR3 sequence reads: CASSIDRFPSSGELFF. In DNA, the CDR3 is TGTGCCAGTAGTATAGATCGATTCCCCTCGTCCGGGGAGCTGTTTTTT.

Regarding this clone: Mismatch with germline at one junction end may stem from a read error. The sample carries other DNA sequences with the same CDR3. The V and J genes are TRBV5-1 and TRBJ2-7; 15 nucleotides agree with TRBD2. The CDR3 has 17 residues. Germline lookup yields CDR1 SGHRS and CDR2 YFSETQ. Here the CDR3 DNA reads TGCGCCAGCAGCTTTGGACTAGCGGGAGGGCCCTCCCACGAGCAGTACTTC. This codes for CASSFGLAGGPSHEQYF.

The chain uses TRBV27 and TRBJ2-2; D gene ambiguous. Per the germline V gene, CDR1 is MNHEY and CDR2 is SMNVEV (reference sequence). This CDR3 comprises 14 residues. The germline V and J ends were trimmed by 2 bases and 3 bases, with 7 bases remaining between them. CDR3 in amino acids: CASSLLTYTGELFF. The CDR3 DNA sequence: TGTGCCAGCAGTTTACTTACATACACCGGGGAGCTGTTTTTT.

The chain combines TRBV7-9 with TRBJ1-2; possible D gene TRBD1, 5 bases. Looked up from germline, CDR1 is SEHNR and CDR2 is FQNEAQ (reference sequence). The ends were cut back, 2 bases at V and 6 bases at J, with 13 bases in the middle. This CDR3 is 14 amino acids long. CDR3 protein: CASSLSWGVDGYTF. The CDR3 DNA is TGTGCCAGCAGCTTATCCTGGGGGGTCGATGGCTACACCTTC.

This rearrangement joins TRBV7-8 to TRBJ2-1; D possibly corresponds to TRBD2 (5 bases). The ends were cut back, 1 base at V and 4 bases at J, with 8 bases in the middle. This CDR3 contains 14 residues. CDR1 and CDR2 from the germline V gene are SGHVS and FQNEAQ. CDR3 DNA sequence: TGTGCCAGCAGCTTAGGGGAGCGGTACAATGAGCAGTTCTTC. Encoded protein: CASSLGERYNEQFF.